Following are 32 T cell receptor beta chains from one sample sequenced in a study of T-cell reconstitution after alpha-beta-depleted transplantation in children (dated by TCRdb to 2016 to 2017). Libraries were constructed by PCR. The data were produced on an Illumina HiSeq 2500. TCR libraries were prepared with molecular barcoding, using unique molecular identifiers to normalize TCRbeta repertoire quantification. TCRdb took the public reads, trimmed them with fastp at Q25, ran MiXCR for clone calling and kept in-frame beta chains. Each entry merges the rows of one CDR3 protein and shows their most common DNA and genes. The sample includes some 80,000 distinct CDR3 sequences, with around 18% observed a single time. The ten largest account for 45% to 55% of the sample. The treatment or condition label, read with the paper, signifies: allogeneic hematopoietic cell transplantation with graft depleted of TCRalphabeta T cells and CD19 B cells.

This material consisted of PBMCs, mostly from graft donor cells, taken 360 days after TCRalphabeta/CD19-depleted stem cell transplant. All receptors derive from a male patient aged 2-15 years who had a stem cell transplant for acute lymphoblastic leukemia, so the T cells may come from the graft donor.

The genes are TRBV6-2 or TRBV6-3 and TRBJ2-1; either TRBD1 or TRBD2 may supply D (5 bases each). V lost 1 base and J 5 bases, leaving 15 bases between the germline ends. CDR1 MNHEY and CDR2 SVGEGT come from the germline V gene. CDR3 length: 16 residues. CDR3 region: CASSYWWGMLNNEQFF. For the CDR3, the DNA is TGTGCCAGCAGTTACTGGTGGGGGATGCTAAACAATGAGCAGTTCTTC.

This clonotype was observed at least ten times. V is TRBV5-1 and J is TRBJ2-1; D is possibly TRBD1 or TRBD2 (5 bases each). The CDR3 consists of 15 residues. Germline values: CDR1 SGHRS, CDR2 YFSETQ. Between the trimmed V and J ends, which lost 0 bases and 5 bases, there was a span of 12 bases. This CDR3 reads CASSLVAGSHNEQFF. CDR3 coding DNA: TGCGCCAGCAGCTTGGTGGCAGGGAGCCACAATGAGCAGTTCTTC.

V usage is TRBV5-1 and J usage is TRBJ2-2, with no clear D. This CDR3 spans 13 amino acids. Germline CDR1 SGHRS, CDR2 YFSETQ. The V end was cut by 1 base, the J end by 6 bases, with 7 bases between. The CDR3 sequence is CASSLYLPGELFF. CDR3 DNA: TGCGCCAGCAGCTTGTACCTTCCCGGGGAGCTGTTTTTT.

This clonotype appeared a few times. The chain has TRBV7-6 and TRBJ2-5; 10 bases match TRBD1. There are 16 residues in the CDR3. Losses at the gene ends were 3 bases for V and 3 bases for J; bases not matched to a gene: 7. The germline V gene has CDR1 SGHVS and CDR2 FNYEAQ. CDR3 amino acids: CASSFLYGTGEETQYF. CDR3 DNA sequence: TGTGCCAGCAGCTTCCTATACGGGACAGGGGAAGAGACCCAGTACTTC.

This clonotype was seen more than once but under ten times. The chain recombines TRBV10-2 with TRBJ1-2; D unresolved. The germline V and J ends were trimmed by 4 bases and 4 bases, with 7 bases remaining between them. This CDR3 comprises 12 residues. Per germline, CDR1 WSHSY and CDR2 SAAADI. This chain's CDR3 is CASSGSFYGYTF. CDR3 in DNA: TGCGCCAGCAGTGGTTCATTCTATGGCTACACCTTC.

This clonotype was counted only a few times. The chain has TRBV4-1 and TRBJ2-2, with 8 nucleotides matching TRBD1. Germline values: CDR1 MGHRA, CDR2 YSYEKL. This CDR3 comprises 19 residues. V was clipped by 0 bases and J by 6 bases; unmatched bases: 15. CDR3 loop: CASSQERPYRGKVAGELFF. The DNA for the CDR3 is TGCGCCAGCAGCCAAGAACGGCCATACAGGGGGAAGGTGGCCGGGGAGCTGTTTTTT.

This clonotype appeared a few times. The chain combines TRBV10-3 with TRBJ1-1, with 7 bases fitting TRBD1. V lost 4 bases and J lost 1; bases outside the gene matches: 12. The CDR3 spans 17 residues. Germline CDR1 and CDR2: ENHRY and SYGVKD. This CDR3 reads CAISARLQTGPNTEAFF. CDR3 bases: TGTGCCATCAGTGCCCGCTTACAGACAGGGCCGAACACTGAAGCTTTCTTT.

This clonotype was found many times. V and J are TRBV12-3 or TRBV12-4 and TRBJ2-7, with D maybe TRBD1 (6 bases). The CDR3 is made up of 13 amino acids. V was trimmed by 4 bases and J by 2 bases, leaving 9 bases between them. The CDR3 is CASSSGQTYEQYF. As DNA, the CDR3 is TGTGCCAGCAGTTCAGGACAGACCTACGAGCAGTACTTC.

This clonotype was seen a handful of times. The chain has TRBV5-1 and TRBJ2-3; D uncertain. The germline gives CDR1 SGHRS, CDR2 YFSETQ. The CDR3 is 14 residues long. Trimming removed 0 bases from V and 1 base from J, with 6 bases in between. CDR3 sequence reads: CASSLGIRTDTQYF. CDR3 DNA: TGCGCCAGCAGCTTGGGTATCCGCACAGATACGCAGTATTTT.

This clonotype came up a few times. The CDR3: CASGQSLETQYF. DNA of the CDR3: TGTGCCAGCGGACAGTCCTTGGAGACCCAGTACTTC. The chain carries TRBV6-5 and TRBJ2-5, with D maybe TRBD1 (6 bases). This CDR3 comprises 12 residues. With 8 bases removed from V and 5 bases from J, the gap between germline ends came to 12 bases. The V gene's germline CDR1 is MNHEY and CDR2 SVGAGI.

The chain uses TRBV7-9 and TRBJ2-3, with 8 bases that match TRBD2. The CDR3 loop spans 17 amino acids. V shed 5 bases and J 2 bases; nucleotides not matched to a gene: 12. The germline gives CDR1 SEHNR, CDR2 FQNEAQ (reference sequence). CDR3 amino acids: CASSPPPAGVVTDTQYF. The CDR3 DNA reads as TGTGCCAGCAGCCCCCCCCCAGCGGGAGTGGTCACAGATACGCAGTATTTT.

This chain links TRBV5-1 with TRBJ2-5; D ambiguous. V lost 4 bases to trimming and J lost 0 bases, with 13 bases between them. Per germline, CDR1 SGHRS and CDR2 YFSETQ. The CDR3 is made up of 15 amino acids. CDR3 DNA sequence: TGCGCCAGCAGCACTGCGGACGGGTACCAAGAGACCCAGTACTTC. Encoded protein: CASSTADGYQETQYF.

In this sample, this clonotype turned up a few times. This rearrangement joins TRBV24-1 to TRBJ1-2; D is undetermined. V dropped 4 bases and J dropped 3 bases, with 14 bases sitting between them. Germline V lookup: CDR1 KGHDR, CDR2 SFDVKD. The CDR3 contains 15 residues. The CDR3 region is CATSDPRVGYYGYTF. The CDR3 DNA sequence: TGTGCCACCAGTGACCCTCGCGTAGGGTACTATGGCTACACCTTC.

This clonotype was detected only a few times. The J gene is TRBJ1-2, the V gene TRBV7-9; possibly TRBD1 for D (5 bases). Germline assignment: CDR1 SEHNR and CDR2 FQNEAQ (reference sequence). Trimming removed 2 bases from V and 8 bases from J, with 12 bases in between. The CDR3 is 13 amino acids. CDR3 sequence (DNA): TGTGCCAGCAGCTTAAGTGGGGCGGTCGGCTACACCTTC. As protein: CASSLSGAVGYTF.

There are many counts of this clonotype. The chain is built from TRBV6-5 and TRBJ1-1; D might be TRBD1 (5 bases). V gave up 6 bases and J gave up 5 bases, with 7 bases separating them. Germline V gives CDR1 MNHEY, CDR2 SVGAGI. The CDR3 covers 11 residues. Here the CDR3 DNA reads TGTGCCAGCAGGGGGCGAACTGAAGCTTTCTTT. This codes for CASRGRTEAFF.

In this sample, this clonotype turned up many times. The rearrangement uses TRBV7-8 and TRBJ2-7; the match to TRBD2 covers 9 bases. This CDR3 is 15 amino acids long. V trimming: 2 bases; J trimming: 3 bases; junction bases outside the gene matches: 5. Germline CDR1 and CDR2: SGHVS and FQNEAQ. Written as DNA, the CDR3 is TGTGCCAGCAGCTTAAGTGGGACTAGCCGCTACGAGCAGTACTTC. This encodes CASSLSGTSRYEQYF.

This clonotype was counted ten times or more. The rearrangement joins TRBV20-1 to TRBJ2-1, with 9 bases aligning to TRBD2. J lost 9 bases, V lost 5 bases, and 8 bases had no gene match. Germline loops: CDR1 DFQATT, CDR2 SNEGSKA (reference sequence). The CDR3 is 13 amino acids. The CDR3 nucleotides read TGCAGTGCTCTTTCTAGCGGGGCCCGTGAGCAGTTCTTC. Translation: CSALSSGAREQFF.

This clonotype was counted a few times. The chain links TRBV6-5 to TRBJ2-5; the D call may be TRBD1 or TRBD2 (5 bases each). The CDR3 is 15 residues long. Trimming pared 5 bases from V and 5 bases from J, leaving 18 bases between. The germline V gene has CDR1 MNHEY and CDR2 SVGAGI. The CDR3 coding sequence is TGTGCCAGCAGTCACCTAACGGGGCAGAAGGAGACCCAGTACTTC. It yields the protein CASSHLTGQKETQYF.

V usage is TRBV7-9 and J usage is TRBJ2-3, with D possibly called TRBD1 or TRBD2 (5 bases each). V was trimmed by 7 bases and J by 1 base, leaving 21 bases between them. The CDR3 loop spans 17 amino acids. The V gene's germline CDR1 is SEHNR and CDR2 FQNEAQ (reference sequence). The CDR3 protein is CASTPGTQGRGTDTQYF. DNA for the CDR3: TGTGCCAGCACCCCCGGGACCCAGGGCCGAGGCACAGATACGCAGTATTTT.

This sequence joins TRBV12-3 or TRBV12-4 and TRBJ2-1, with 9 nucleotides matching TRBD2. The CDR3 covers 14 residues. J lost 10 bases, V lost 3 bases, and 7 bases had no gene match. CDR3 in DNA: TGTGCCAGCAGTTTGGTCCTAGCGGGATACGAGCAGTTCTTC. Residues: CASSLVLAGYEQFF.

This clonotype was counted a few times. This rearrangement joins TRBV12-3 or TRBV12-4 to TRBJ1-5, with unresolved D. This CDR3 region has 13 residues. Between the trimmed V and J ends, which lost 7 bases and 4 bases, there was a span of 11 bases. In DNA, the CDR3 is TGTGCCAGCACTACGAGGGTAAATCAGCCCCAGCATTTT. Translation gives CASTTRVNQPQHF.

The table lists this clonotype with many counts. This chain joins TRBV11-2 and TRBJ2-3, with a weak D call TRBD2 (5 bases). The CDR3 has 16 residues. Germline CDR1 SGHAT, CDR2 FQNNGV. The V end lost 0 bases, the J end lost 0 bases, and 10 bases lay between the germline ends. CDR3 region: CASSLERVASTDTQYF. The DNA for the CDR3 is TGTGCCAGCAGCTTAGAGAGGGTAGCTAGCACAGATACGCAGTATTTT. Using reference TRBV11-2 and TRBJ2-3 for the parts outside the CDR3, the full variable domain is EAGVAQSPRYKIIEKRQSVAFWCNPISGHATLYWYQQILGQGPKLLIQFQNNGVVDDSQLPKDRFSAERLKGVDSTLKIQPAKLEDSAVYLCASSLERVASTDTQYFGPGTRLTVL.

The V gene is TRBV20-1, the J gene TRBJ2-1; 10 bases fit TRBD2. The ends lost 2 bases at V and 7 bases at J; junction bases unmatched: 11. From germline, CDR1 is DFQATT and CDR2 SNEGSKA (reference sequence). The CDR3 totals 16 residues. The CDR3 protein is CSARRPGLAKVNEQFF. For the CDR3, the DNA is TGCAGTGCTAGAAGACCGGGACTAGCGAAGGTGAATGAGCAGTTCTTC.

This rearrangement joins TRBV7-9 to TRBJ2-3; the D is unclear. The CDR3 runs to 17 residues. Germline V CDR1 and CDR2: SEHNR, FQNEAQ (reference sequence). V lost 4 bases and J 0 bases, leaving 17 bases between the germline ends. The CDR3 nucleotides are TGTGCCAGCAGCTACCCTTACGTTACGGCTAGCACAGATACGCAGTATTTT. Encoded protein: CASSYPYVTASTDTQYF.

This clonotype was seen a few times. The J gene is TRBJ2-3, the V gene TRBV5-1; unclear D gene. This CDR3 is built from 13 residues. Trimming shortened V by 0 bases and J by 5 bases, and 7 bases separated the two germline ends. Germline values: CDR1 SGHRS, CDR2 YFSETQ. The CDR3 reads CASSLEGIDTQYF. The CDR3 bases are TGCGCCAGCAGCTTGGAAGGGATAGATACGCAGTATTTT.

The V and J genes are TRBV20-1 and TRBJ2-7; 9 nucleotides align to TRBD2. Germline CDR1 and CDR2: DFQATT and SNEGSKA (reference sequence). Unmatched junction bases numbered 2, after V lost 5 bases and J lost 0 bases. The CDR3 totals 13 residues. CDR3 protein: CSAGTSLSYEQYF. The DNA of the CDR3 is TGCAGTGCTGGGACTAGCCTCTCCTACGAGCAGTACTTC.

The chain couples TRBV7-9 to TRBJ1-1, with 7 bases aligning to TRBD1. This CDR3 spans 15 amino acids. From germline, CDR1 is SEHNR and CDR2 FQNEAQ (reference sequence). The V gene end was trimmed by 5 bases and the J gene end by 0 bases; junction bases not matched to a gene: 6. CDR3 amino acids: CASSQTGYMNTEAFF. The CDR3 nucleotides read TGTGCCAGCAGCCAGACAGGGTACATGAACACTGAAGCTTTCTTT.

V and J are TRBV12-5 and TRBJ2-7; tentatively, D is TRBD2 (6 bases). The CDR3 contains 14 residues. The germline CDR1 and CDR2 sequences are LGHNT and FRNRAP. V lost 0 bases and J lost 5, with 11 bases in between. In DNA form, the CDR3 reads TGTGCTAGTGGTTTGGTCCCAACTAGCAACGAGCAGTACTTC. Encoded protein: CASGLVPTSNEQYF.

J is TRBJ2-7 and V is TRBV5-1; 9 bases align to TRBD2. The germline CDR1 and CDR2 sequences are SGHRS and YFSETQ. This CDR3 region has 15 residues. The J segment lost 2 bases and the V segment lost 5 bases, leaving 8 bases of the junction unmatched. The CDR3 here is CASSGVLAGTYEQYF. Written as DNA, the CDR3 is TGCGCCAGCAGTGGGGTTCTAGCGGGGACCTACGAGCAGTACTTC. The full variable domain, with the rest looked up from reference TRBV5-1 and TRBJ2-7, is KAGVTQTPRYLIKTRGQQVTLSCSPISGHRSVSWYQQTPGQGLQFLFEYFSETQRNKGNFPGRFSGRQFSNSRSEMNVSTLELGDSALYLCASSGVLAGTYEQYFGPGTRLTVT.

This chain connects TRBV7-9 to TRBJ2-7; D call uncertain. The CDR3 sequence is 15 residues long. Trimming removed 3 bases at V and 0 bases at J, with 12 bases between. Germline V gene sequence: CDR1 SEHNR, CDR2 FQNEAQ (reference sequence). CDR3 nucleotides: TGTGCCAGCAGCTTGCCGGTCGTGAGCTCCTACGAGCAGTACTTC. Its protein is CASSLPVVSSYEQYF.

In this sample, this clonotype turned up a few times. This chain joins TRBV20-1 and TRBJ2-7; a weak D match, TRBD1 (5 bases). Germline CDR1 and CDR2: DFQATT and SNEGSKA (reference sequence). This CDR3 has 13 amino acids. V was cut by 5 bases and J by 0 bases, with 11 bases left in between. The CDR3 sequence: CSALTESSYEQYF. CDR3 bases: TGCAGTGCTTTGACAGAAAGCTCCTACGAGCAGTACTTC.

This clonotype has at least ten counts. This chain uses TRBV6-5 with TRBJ2-3; perhaps TRBD2 as D (6 bases). The CDR3 is 14 residues long. Germline CDR1 is MNHEY and CDR2 is SVGAGI. V lost 6 bases and J 2 bases, leaving 12 bases between the germline ends. The CDR3 DNA is TGTGCCAGCAGCCCTTGGGACTTCACAGATACGCAGTATTTT. This encodes CASSPWDFTDTQYF.